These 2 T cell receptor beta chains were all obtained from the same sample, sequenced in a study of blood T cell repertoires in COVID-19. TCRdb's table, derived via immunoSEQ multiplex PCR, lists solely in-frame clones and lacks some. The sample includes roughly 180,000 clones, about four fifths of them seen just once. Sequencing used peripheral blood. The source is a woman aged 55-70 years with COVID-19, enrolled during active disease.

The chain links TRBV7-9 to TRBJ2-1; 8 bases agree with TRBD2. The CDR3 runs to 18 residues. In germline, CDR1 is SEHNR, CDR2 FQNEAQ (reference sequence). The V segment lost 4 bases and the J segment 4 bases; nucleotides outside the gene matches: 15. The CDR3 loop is CASSSPRGGGGIYNEQFF. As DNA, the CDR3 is TGTGCCAGCAGCTCCCCCCGGGGTGGCGGGGGGATTTACAATGAGCAGTTCTTC.

The CDR3 protein is CASSLSLAGGYEQYF. In nucleotides, the CDR3 is TGTGCCAGCAGCTTATCGCTAGCGGGAGGTTACGAGCAGTACTTC. The chain uses TRBV7-2 and TRBJ2-7, with 11 bases identical to TRBD2. Germline V gene data show CDR1 as SGHTA and CDR2 as FQGNSA. Trimming cost V 2 bases and J 4 bases; bases outside gene matches: 4. This CDR3 has 15 amino acids.